This is a list of T cell receptor beta chains from one sample in a study of identical twins. TCRdb re-derived calls from the 5' RACE reads in MiXCR, one entry per CDR3 protein. The data contain roughly 720,000 distinct CDR3 sequences, roughly 20% of them singletons. The sample also formed part of further work on T cells expressing NK-cell markers.

Specimen: PBMCs. Receptors originate from a young woman in good health. CDR3s include the opening cysteine and the closing phenylalanine or tryptophan. A D gene is named only where the DNA matches it firmly. A row's size may be missing; if present it is once, few, many or a size class.

V: TRBV20-1
J: TRBJ1-1
size: many
D: -
DNA: TGCAGTGCTAAGGGGACCCTGAACACTGAAGCTTTCTTT
CDR3: CSAKGTLNTEAFF

V: TRBV4-3
J: TRBJ2-1
size: -
D: TRBD2
DNA: TGCGCCAGCTCCCCTTCGGCGGGAGACATCTACAATGAGCAGTTCTTC
CDR3: CASSPSAGDIYNEQFF

V: TRBV27
J: TRBJ2-7
size: few
D: TRBD1
DNA: TGTGCCAGCAGAGCCGGGACAGACTACGAGCAGTACTTC
CDR3: CASRAGTDYEQYF

V: TRBV7-2
J: TRBJ2-7
size: few
D: -
DNA: TGTGCCAGCACCCCCGGCGTTTTGTTCCACGAGCAGTACTTC
CDR3: CASTPGVLFHEQYF

V: TRBV7-8
J: TRBJ2-7
size: -
D: -
DNA: TGTGCCAGCAGCGCTAACAGGGATAACGAGCAGTACTTC
CDR3: CASSANRDNEQYF

V: TRBV6-1
J: TRBJ2-2
size: -
D: -
DNA: TGTGCCAGCAGGGAACCAGGATCGAACACCGGGGAGCTGTTTTTT
CDR3: CASREPGSNTGELFF

V: TRBV27
J: TRBJ2-1
size: few
D: TRBD2
DNA: TGTGCCAGCAGCTTGGGACTAGTCAATGAGCAGTTCTTC
CDR3: CASSLGLVNEQFF

V: TRBV7-2
J: TRBJ2-7
size: -
D: -
DNA: TGTGCCAGCAGCCCCCCGGTCGTTTACGAGCAGTACTTC
CDR3: CASSPPVVYEQYF

V: TRBV5-4
J: TRBJ2-1
size: -
D: -
DNA: TGTGCCAGCAGCCCGAACCAGGCGGGTGAGCAGTTCTTC
CDR3: CASSPNQAGEQFF

V: TRBV7-9
J: TRBJ2-7
size: -
D: -
DNA: TGTGCCAGCAGCCAGGACCCGCCGGTCTACGAGCAGTACTTC
CDR3: CASSQDPPVYEQYF

V: TRBV27
J: TRBJ1-5
size: -
D: -
DNA: TGTGCCAGCAGTTTTCGTCTACTCCGGGTCTCAGGGGAATTTAGGAATCAGCCCCAGCATTTT
CDR3: CASSFRLLRVSGEFRNQPQHF

V: TRBV4-3
J: TRBJ2-5
size: few
D: TRBD1
DNA: TGCGCCAGCAGCCACAGACAGGGGTACCAAGAGACCCAGTACTTC
CDR3: CASSHRQGYQETQYF

V: TRBV10-2
J: TRBJ2-4
size: few
D: TRBD1
DNA: TGCGCCAGCAGCCCTATGACAGGGTCAGATCAGTACTTC
CDR3: CASSPMTGSDQYF

V: TRBV7-8
J: TRBJ2-7
size: many
D: -
DNA: TGTGCCAGCAGCCTAACGAGGGGGGGGCTGAGAGAGCAGTACTTC
CDR3: CASSLTRGGLREQYF

V: TRBV6-6
J: TRBJ1-2
size: many
D: -
DNA: TGTGCCAGCAGTTTGGACCCTAACTATGGCTACACCTTC
CDR3: CASSLDPNYGYTF

V: TRBV7-9
J: TRBJ2-1
size: few
D: TRBD1
DNA: TGTGCCAGCAGCTTAGCCGACAGGGGGCCCAACAATGAGCAGTTCTTC
CDR3: CASSLADRGPNNEQFF

V: TRBV7-9
J: TRBJ1-5
size: -
D: TRBD1
DNA: TGTGCCAGCAGCTTTGGACAGGTCAATCAGCCCCAGCATTTT
CDR3: CASSFGQVNQPQHF

V: TRBV6-5
J: TRBJ2-2
size: few
D: TRBD2
DNA: TGTGCCAGCAGCTTAGCGGGGCCTTCTTCCGGGGAGCTGTTTTTT
CDR3: CASSLAGPSSGELFF

V: TRBV27
J: TRBJ1-2
size: -
D: TRBD1
DNA: TGTGCCACCCGCAGGGGGGATGGCTACACCTTC
CDR3: CATRRGDGYTF

V: TRBV12-3/TRBV12-4
J: TRBJ1-5
size: few
D: -
DNA: TGTGCCAGCAGTTTTTCAGTGGCAACACGGGGGCCCCAGCATTTT
CDR3: CASSFSVATRGPQHF

V: TRBV12-3/TRBV12-4
J: TRBJ2-7
size: many
D: -
DNA: TGTGCCAGCAGTCACGGGGTGAACCAGTACTTC
CDR3: CASSHGVNQYF

V: TRBV12-3/TRBV12-4
J: TRBJ1-6
size: few
D: TRBD1
DNA: TGTGCCAGCAGTCAGACTCAGGGGGGCTCACCCCTCCACTTT
CDR3: CASSQTQGGSPLHF

V: TRBV3-1
J: TRBJ1-1
size: -
D: -
DNA: TGTGCCAGCAGCCAGGGAATGGGCCGGTTGAACACTGAAGCTTTCTTT
CDR3: CASSQGMGRLNTEAFF

V: TRBV12-3/TRBV12-4
J: TRBJ1-1
size: few
D: -
DNA: TGTGCCAGCAGTTTCTTCCCAGAAAGTGAAGCTTTCTTT
CDR3: CASSFFPESEAFF

V: TRBV18
J: TRBJ2-5
size: -
D: -
DNA: TGTGCCAGCTCAGGACAGATAGAGACCCAGTACTTC
CDR3: CASSGQIETQYF

V: TRBV7-2
J: TRBJ1-4
size: -
D: -
DNA: TGTGCCAGCAGCCCCTCCCCCAGGGTTGGAGAAAAACTGTTTTTT
CDR3: CASSPSPRVGEKLFF

V: TRBV5-1
J: TRBJ2-1
size: few
D: -
DNA: TGCGCCAGCAGCTTGGGGGCGTGGGATGAGCAGTTCTTC
CDR3: CASSLGAWDEQFF

V: TRBV10-3
J: TRBJ2-3
size: few
D: -
DNA: TGTGCCATCAGCCTTTCTATGTCAGATACGCAGTATTTT
CDR3: CAISLSMSDTQYF

V: TRBV7-9
J: TRBJ2-5
size: -
D: TRBD1
DNA: TGTGCCAGCAGCCCAAGGGACAGGGGGGCGGAGACCCAGTACTTC
CDR3: CASSPRDRGAETQYF

V: TRBV7-2
J: TRBJ2-3
size: -
D: TRBD2
DNA: TGTGCCAGCTTGGGACTAGCGGGCCGAGATACGCAGTATTTT
CDR3: CASLGLAGRDTQYF

V: TRBV4-3
J: TRBJ2-1
size: -
D: TRBD2
DNA: TGCGCCAGCAGCCAAGATCTGAGGGCGGGAGCCTACAATGAGCAGTTCTTC
CDR3: CASSQDLRAGAYNEQFF

V: TRBV5-1
J: TRBJ2-3
size: -
D: -
DNA: TGCGCCAGCACCCTGGGAGTGGGAGTAGGGCCAGATACGCAGTATTTT
CDR3: CASTLGVGVGPDTQYF

V: TRBV2
J: TRBJ2-1
size: -
D: TRBD1
DNA: TGTGCCAGCAGTGGCACCACCCATGGACAGGGGGTTTACAATGAGCAGTTCTTC
CDR3: CASSGTTHGQGVYNEQFF

V: TRBV9
J: TRBJ1-1
size: -
D: TRBD1
DNA: TGTGCCAGCAGCGTAGCGAGGGGGCTAAAGGCTGGCATTGAAGCTTTCTTT
CDR3: CASSVARGLKAGIEAFF

V: TRBV29-1
J: TRBJ2-2
size: -
D: -
DNA: TGCAGCGAAACAAATCATAAGGGTGGGAGCACCGGGGAGCTGTTTTTT
CDR3: CSETNHKGGSTGELFF

V: TRBV3-1
J: TRBJ2-1
size: -
D: -
DNA: TGTGCCAGCAGCCCAGGGGGGACCGAGCAGTTCTTC
CDR3: CASSPGGTEQFF

V: TRBV7-9
J: TRBJ2-1
size: many
D: -
DNA: TGTGCCAGCAGCTTAGGGAGGGAGCAGTTCTTC
CDR3: CASSLGREQFF

V: TRBV11-1
J: TRBJ2-1
size: -
D: TRBD2
DNA: TGTGCCAGCAGCCCGACCACTACGAGGGGACTAGCGGGAGTAGGGGAGCAGTTCTTC
CDR3: CASSPTTTRGLAGVGEQFF

V: TRBV10-2
J: TRBJ2-1
size: few
D: TRBD2
DNA: TGCGCCAGCAGCGCCCCTACTAGCGGGAGATATGGAAGCTCCTACAATGAGCAGTTCTTC
CDR3: CASSAPTSGRYGSSYNEQFF

V: TRBV7-6
J: TRBJ1-1
size: -
D: -
DNA: TGTGCCAGCAGGGCACAGGATGGGACTGAAGCTTTCTTT
CDR3: CASRAQDGTEAFF

V: TRBV30
J: TRBJ2-1
size: -
D: TRBD2
DNA: TGTGCCTGGGGCGGGACTAGCGGGAGCTATTACAATGAGCAGTTCTTC
CDR3: CAWGGTSGSYYNEQFF

V: TRBV20-1
J: TRBJ2-3
size: few
D: -
DNA: TGCAGTGACTCCAAGACTTTCGCTAGCACAGATACGCAGTATTTT
CDR3: CSDSKTFASTDTQYF

V: TRBV7-9
J: TRBJ2-7
size: -
D: -
DNA: TGTGCCAGCAGCTTAGGGACCCTCCTGGAGCAGTACTTC
CDR3: CASSLGTLLEQYF

V: TRBV10-3
J: TRBJ2-3
size: few
D: -
DNA: TGTGCCGGATCGGGGCCACGGGACGCAGATACGCAGTATTTT
CDR3: CAGSGPRDADTQYF

V: TRBV5-1
J: TRBJ1-2
size: few
D: -
DNA: TGCGCCAGCAGCCCGAGTAGTCTGCCCCACTATGGCTACACCTTC
CDR3: CASSPSSLPHYGYTF

V: TRBV3-1
J: TRBJ2-5
size: few
D: TRBD2
DNA: TGTGCCAGCAGCCAAGAATCCCTAGCGGGGGCGACACCCCAAGAGACCCAGTACTTC
CDR3: CASSQESLAGATPQETQYF

V: TRBV7-9
J: TRBJ2-3
size: many
D: -
DNA: TGTGCCAGCAGCTTTAGCGTCGATACGCAGTATTTT
CDR3: CASSFSVDTQYF

V: TRBV27
J: TRBJ2-3
size: -
D: -
DNA: TGTGCCAGCAGCCCCGATATCTGGGATACGCAGTATTTT
CDR3: CASSPDIWDTQYF

V: TRBV7-9
J: TRBJ2-2
size: -
D: -
DNA: TGTGCCAGCAGTAACCTGGGCGCCGGGGAGCTGTTTTTT
CDR3: CASSNLGAGELFF

V: TRBV5-1
J: TRBJ2-7
size: few
D: -
DNA: TGCGCCAGCAGCTTGTTCGTGACCGAGCAGTACTTC
CDR3: CASSLFVTEQYF

V: TRBV4-3
J: TRBJ2-1
size: few
D: -
DNA: TGCGCCAGCAGCCAAGGGCTTGGAGTGAGGTACAATGAGCAGTTCTTC
CDR3: CASSQGLGVRYNEQFF

V: TRBV6-6
J: TRBJ1-3
size: -
D: -
DNA: TGTGCCAGCAGTTACGAAGGAAACACCATATATTTT
CDR3: CASSYEGNTIYF